This T cell receptor beta chain appears in the sequencing data of a study of T-cell reconstitution after alpha-beta-depleted transplantation in children. General study findings and limits: Expanded clones from the graft, numbering several hundred, reportedly supplied alpha-beta T cells about two months after transplant. Hyperexpanded clones declined; after one year, newly produced T cells mostly supplied diversity.

TCRbeta library preparation incorporated unique molecular identifiers. Via MiXCR, TCRdb re-called the PCR reads, giving one row per CDR3 protein. The table lists 100,000 or so distinct CDR3 sequences, about 6.8% of them singletons. Germline V gene data show CDR1 as MGHRA and CDR2 as YSYEKL. The CDR3 extends over 16 amino acids. Trimming removed 1 base from V and 5 bases from J; junction bases left unmatched: 8. This clonotype showed up just a few times. Its specificity is not known. The rearrangement joins TRBV4-1 to TRBJ1-5, with 7 bases aligning to TRBD1. The specimen comprised PBMCs, sampled before TCRalphabeta/CD19-depleted stem cell transplant. The TCR sequence derives from a boy aged 2 to 10 with acute lymphoblastic leukemia, due to receive a stem cell transplant. In nucleotides, the CDR3 is TGCGCCAGCAGCCAAGTCGGGACAGCCGAATATCAGCCCCAGCATTTT. Translated, it gives CASSQVGTAEYQPQHF.